Below, 17 T cell receptor beta chains from the same sample are listed, as sequenced in a study of T cells expressing NK-cell markers. For each CDR3 protein, TCRdb gives one entry from its re-call of the 5' RACE reads, without DNA. Listed are 200,000 to 300,000 distinct CDR3 sequences; roughly 0.4% falls within the top ten. The sample comprised blood T cells: a sorted CD56 or NKG2C T cell subset, CD4+ or CD8+ T cells, or bulk PBMC T cells (not recorded which). All receptors derive from a young man in good health.

This chain joins TRBV10-3 and TRBJ1-2; the D call from TCRdb, TRBD1, cannot be confirmed without DNA. Germline lookup yields CDR1 ENHRY and CDR2 SYGVKD. The CDR3 extends over 14 amino acids. Here the CDR3 reads CAISVLDSNYGYTF.

The chain recombines TRBV12-3 or TRBV12-4 with TRBJ1-2; the D gene TCRdb calls, TRBD1, cannot be checked with no DNA. This CDR3 region has 11 residues. This chain's CDR3 is CASSRDRVHTF.

This rearrangement joins TRBV29-1 to TRBJ2-1; TCRdb indicates TRBD1, and absent DNA this call remains unverified. The CDR3 is 11 residues long. Germline-derived CDR1 and CDR2 are SQVTM and ANQGSEA. CDR3 amino acids: CSVRGAVEQFF.

This chain joins TRBV10-3 and TRBJ1-2. CDR3 length: 15 residues. Germline loops: CDR1 ENHRY, CDR2 SYGVKD. The CDR3 here is CAISVQGGETYGYTF.

V usage is TRBV6-1 and J usage is TRBJ2-1; checking the TCRdb D call of TRBD2 is not possible without DNA. Germline CDR1 and CDR2: MNHNS and SASEGT. The CDR3 is 13 amino acids. This CDR3 is CASSPRTSGKQFF.

The gene calls are TRBV29-1 and TRBJ2-7; TCRdb names TRBD1, which stays unverified in the absence of DNA. The germline CDR1 and CDR2 sequences are SQVTM and ANQGSEA. The CDR3 covers 12 residues. CDR3: CSAQDRGHEQYF.

The chain links TRBV20-1 to TRBJ2-7; TCRdb returns TRBD2, unconfirmable since there is no DNA. The germline CDR1 and CDR2 sequences are DFQATT and SNEGSKA (reference sequence). The CDR3 extends over 12 amino acids. The CDR3 spells CSGGTSSYEQYF.

The gene calls are TRBV12-3 or TRBV12-4 and TRBJ1-6; lacking DNA, the TRBD1 call made by TCRdb goes unchecked. This CDR3 has 14 amino acids. CDR3 in amino acids: CASSFGQKNSPLHF.

The rearrangement uses TRBV12-3 or TRBV12-4 and TRBJ1-1. The CDR3 is made up of 15 amino acids. CDR3: CASTNERLLNTEAFF.

The chain carries TRBV6-5 and TRBJ2-7. This CDR3 is 13 amino acids long. Germline V CDR1 and CDR2: MNHEY, SVGAGI. The chain's CDR3 is CASSFGRAYEQYF.

V gene TRBV11-3 combines with J gene TRBJ1-1. Germline values: CDR1 SGHNT, CDR2 YENEEA. CDR3 length: 15 amino acids. CDR3 region: CASSFKGALNTEAFF.

The chain uses TRBV11-2 and TRBJ1-2; no DNA is available, so the TRBD1 call from TCRdb remains unchecked. The CDR3 is 13 amino acids. Germline values: CDR1 SGHAT, CDR2 FQNNGV. CDR3 in amino acids: CASSPISGSGYTF. Looking up the rest from reference TRBV11-2 and TRBJ1-2 gives the full variable domain: EAGVAQSPRYKIIEKRQSVAFWCNPISGHATLYWYQQILGQGPKLLIQFQNNGVVDDSQLPKDRFSAERLKGVDSTLKIQPAKLEDSAVYLCASSPISGSGYTFGSGTRLTVV.

This rearrangement joins TRBV28 to TRBJ2-3; TCRdb indicates TRBD2, and absent DNA this call remains unverified. The CDR3 contains 18 residues. Germline CDR1 and CDR2: MDHEN and SYDVKM. CDR3 region: CASSSPLRQGGFADTQYF.

The chain employs TRBV5-6 and TRBJ1-5. This CDR3 has 15 amino acids. Germline values: CDR1 SGHDT, CDR2 YYEEEE. This CDR3 is CASSRWGYSNQPQHF.

The V and J genes are TRBV5-5 and TRBJ1-4; TCRdb lists TRBD1, though no DNA is available to test this call. CDR3 size: 15 residues. The germline V gene encodes CDR1 SGHKS and CDR2 YYEKEE (reference sequence). CDR3 sequence: CASSIWTEINEKLFF.

This sequence joins TRBV5-6 and TRBJ2-1; no DNA is available, so the TRBD2 call from TCRdb remains unchecked. In germline, CDR1 is SGHDT, CDR2 YYEEEE. This CDR3 is built from 15 residues. CDR3 amino acids: CASRGSGTVYNEQFF.

V and J are TRBV6-8 and TRBJ2-1. Germline lookup yields CDR1 MNHGY and CDR2 SAAAGT. This CDR3 is 14 amino acids long. The chain's CDR3 is CASRDGSSYNEQFF.